The 14 T cell receptor beta chains listed next were all sequenced from one sample in a study of post-analysis software for immune sequencing data. Their antigen targets remain unknown. Carried by the TCR beta cDNA libraries were unique molecular identifiers. TCRdb reprocessed the PCR reads via MiXCR and lists one record per CDR3 protein. The sample records fewer than 850,000 distinct CDR3 sequences, 46% being singletons. Study-level points and caveats: TRBV5-6, TRBV5-1 and TRBV20-1 were among four or five TRBV segments more frequent in patients than controls.

Sequences were obtained from blood. These receptors were taken from a girl aged 10-17 years with multiple sclerosis.

The chain couples TRBV29-1 to TRBJ2-4; D unresolved. The CDR3 covers 14 residues. Germline loops: CDR1 SQVTM, CDR2 ANQGSEA. V was shortened by 1 base and J by 1 base, with 8 bases between the two germline ends. CDR3: CSVEGVMAKNIQYF. For the CDR3, the DNA is TGCAGCGTTGAAGGGGTGATGGCCAAAAACATTCAGTACTTC.

This clonotype has only a few counts. The chain joins TRBV3-1 to TRBJ2-3; tentatively, D is TRBD2 (6 bases). The CDR3 totals 17 residues. From germline, CDR1 is LGHDT and CDR2 YNNKEL (reference sequence). The V gene lost 3 bases and the J gene lost 2 bases, with 18 bases spanning the gap. CDR3 sequence: CASSHSQRSSDTDTQYF. CDR3 DNA sequence: TGTGCCAGCAGCCACTCGCAAAGGTCTAGCGACACAGATACGCAGTATTTT.

This clonotype has just a few counts. CDR3: CASSPQGARNEQYF. The CDR3 DNA reads TGCGCCAGCAGCCCACAGGGGGCGCGTAACGAGCAGTACTTC. V is TRBV5-1 and J is TRBJ2-7; 9 nucleotides agree with TRBD1. Germline V lookup: CDR1 SGHRS, CDR2 YFSETQ. This CDR3 comprises 14 residues. V dropped 4 bases and J dropped 5; count of bases not matched to a gene: 7.

This clonotype was recorded many times. This chain uses TRBV20-1 with TRBJ2-3; D possibly corresponds to TRBD2 (5 bases). This CDR3 has 15 residues. Germline CDR1 and CDR2: DFQATT and SNEGSKA (reference sequence). V was clipped by 0 bases and J by 3 bases, with 13 bases between them. CDR3 residues: CSARDLRTGTDTQYF. CDR3 nucleotides: TGCAGTGCTAGAGACCTGAGGACTGGAACAGATACGCAGTATTTT.

The V and J genes are TRBV20-1 and TRBJ2-1; D may be TRBD1 or TRBD2 (5 bases each). The CDR3 runs 15 residues. V dropped 5 bases and J dropped 0 bases, with 14 bases sitting between them. Germline V gives CDR1 DFQATT, CDR2 SNEGSKA (reference sequence). The CDR3 region is CSAAFGASSYNEQFF. The CDR3 nucleotides are TGCAGTGCTGCCTTCGGGGCTAGCTCCTACAATGAGCAGTTCTTC.

V and J are TRBV6-1 and TRBJ2-1; 7 nucleotides match TRBD2. Per germline, CDR1 MNHNS and CDR2 SASEGT. With 10 bases clipped from V and 8 bases from J, the junction kept 14 bases outside the gene matches. The CDR3 sequence is 14 residues long. The CDR3 DNA follows: TGTGCCACAGCCTTTCCCGGGACTATGGATGAGCAGTTCTTC. Translation: CATAFPGTMDEQFF.

The chain is built from TRBV20-1 and TRBJ2-4, with D tentatively TRBD2 (6 bases). V was cut by 5 bases and J by 13 bases, with 24 bases left in between. The germline gives CDR1 DFQATT, CDR2 SNEGSKA (reference sequence). CDR3 length equals 14 residues. CDR3: CSAGGTTSYNEQYF. CDR3 in DNA: TGCAGTGCTGGGGGGACGACCTCCTACAATGAGCAGTACTTC.

The count of this clonotype is one. The chain uses TRBV14 and TRBJ2-7, with D possibly matching TRBD1 (5 bases). Germline assignment: CDR1 SGHDN and CDR2 FVKESK. The length of the CDR3 is 15 residues. Trimming removed 3 bases at V and 3 bases at J, with 15 bases between. The CDR3 loop reads CASSHQTAGVYEQYF. The CDR3 nucleotides are TGTGCCAGCAGCCACCAGACAGCCGGCGTCTACGAGCAGTACTTC.

To note about this clonotype: Its ends do not fully match the called genes, so a read error is possible. This chain links TRBV12-3 or TRBV12-4 with TRBJ2-7, with D perhaps TRBD2 (5 bases). CDR3 length: 14 residues. The DNA of the CDR3 is TGTGTCAGCACTTCTTGGCGGGTCTCCTACGAGCAGTACTTC. Translation: CVSTSWRVSYEQYF.

The CDR3 DNA sequence: TGTGCCAGCAGCCCGGACAGGTACTCCTACGAGCAGTACTTC. It is translated as CASSPDRYSYEQYF. This chain links TRBV12-3 or TRBV12-4 with TRBJ2-7; 7 nucleotides align to TRBD1. V was clipped by 6 bases and J by 0 bases; unmatched bases: 5. The CDR3 is 14 residues long.

The chain has TRBV4-2 and TRBJ2-1; D call uncertain. Near its end, the DNA agrees better with TRBJ2-7, so the J call may be wrong. Germline V lookup: CDR1 LGHNA, CDR2 YNFKEQ. The CDR3 length is 15 residues. The CDR3 nucleotides are TGTGCCAGCAGCCAAGAGGTGAGCTCCTACAATGAGCAGTACTTC. Protein: CASSQEVSSYNEQYF.

The rearrangement joins TRBV5-1 to TRBJ1-1; no clear D. V lost 4 bases and J 0 bases, leaving 13 bases between the germline ends. Germline V gene data show CDR1 as SGHRS and CDR2 as YFSETQ. CDR3 length: 15 residues. CDR3 protein: CASSPGWSMNTEAFF. The CDR3 bases are TGCGCCAGCAGCCCCGGCTGGAGTATGAACACTGAAGCTTTCTTT.

This clonotype was picked up one time. This chain uses TRBV13 with TRBJ2-1; 13 bases are a match to TRBD2. Trimming took 4 bases from V and 7 from J; bases not matched to a gene: 7. Germline lookup yields CDR1 PRHDT and CDR2 FYEKMQ (reference sequence). CDR3 size: 16 residues. CDR3 loop: CASSSGLAGERNEQFF. The CDR3 nucleotides are TGTGCCAGCAGCTCTGGACTAGCGGGAGAGCGGAATGAGCAGTTCTTC.

The chain has TRBV11-1 and TRBJ2-5, with 12 bases identical to TRBD1. Germline V CDR1 and CDR2: SGHAT, FQDESV (reference sequence). This CDR3 comprises 18 residues. With 5 bases clipped from V and 2 bases from J, the junction kept 12 bases outside the gene matches. CDR3 nucleotide sequence: TGTGCCAGCAGCACGGGACAGGGGGCGCAGGCTTGGCAAGAGACCCAGTACTTC. Translated, it gives CASSTGQGAQAWQETQYF.